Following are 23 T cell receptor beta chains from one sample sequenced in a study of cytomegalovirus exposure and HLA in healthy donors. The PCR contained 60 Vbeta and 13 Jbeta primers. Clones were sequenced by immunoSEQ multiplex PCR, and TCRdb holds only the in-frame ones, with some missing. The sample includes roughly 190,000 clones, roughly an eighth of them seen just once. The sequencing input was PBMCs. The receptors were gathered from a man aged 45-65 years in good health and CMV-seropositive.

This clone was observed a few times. The CDR3 spells CASSLDPYNYGYTF. The CDR3 region has the DNA TGCGCCAGCAGCTTGGATCCGTATAACTATGGCTACACCTTC. J is TRBJ1-2 and V is TRBV5-1; D not certain. Deletions cut 0 bases from V and 1 base from J, with 7 bases between. The CDR3 covers 14 residues. Germline V gives CDR1 SGHRS, CDR2 YFSETQ. Full variable domain (rest looked up from reference TRBV5-1 and TRBJ1-2): KAGVTQTPRYLIKTRGQQVTLSCSPISGHRSVSWYQQTPGQGLQFLFEYFSETQRNKGNFPGRFSGRQFSNSRSEMNVSTLELGDSALYLCASSLDPYNYGYTFGSGTRLTVV.

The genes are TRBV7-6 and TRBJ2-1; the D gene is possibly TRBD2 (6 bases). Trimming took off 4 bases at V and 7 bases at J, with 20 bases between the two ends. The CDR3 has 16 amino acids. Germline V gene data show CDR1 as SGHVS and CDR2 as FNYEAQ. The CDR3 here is CASSSGGRGKLNEQFF. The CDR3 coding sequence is TGTGCCAGCAGCTCCGGGGGACGGGGGAAATTAAATGAGCAGTTCTTC.

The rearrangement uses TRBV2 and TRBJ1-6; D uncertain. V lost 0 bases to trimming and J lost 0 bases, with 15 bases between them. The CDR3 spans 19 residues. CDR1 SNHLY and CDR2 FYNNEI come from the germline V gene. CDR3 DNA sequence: TGTGCCAGCAGTGAAGCGCTTATTCCAGCGAGCTCCTATAATTCACCCCTCCACTTT. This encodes CASSEALIPASSYNSPLHF.

The CDR3 DNA reads as TGTGCCAGTAGAAGTCAGGGGGCGTACGAGCAGTACTTC. It encodes CASRSQGAYEQYF. The V gene is TRBV19, the J gene TRBJ2-7, with 8 bases fitting TRBD1. The ends lost 6 bases at V and 4 bases at J; junction bases unmatched: 5. Germline CDR1 and CDR2: LNHDA and SQIVND (reference sequence). The CDR3 loop spans 13 amino acids.

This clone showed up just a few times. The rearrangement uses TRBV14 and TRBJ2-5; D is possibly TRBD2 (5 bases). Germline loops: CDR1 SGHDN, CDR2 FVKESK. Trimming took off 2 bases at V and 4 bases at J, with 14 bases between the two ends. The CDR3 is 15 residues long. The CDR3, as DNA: TGTGCCAGCAGCCAACCGGGGATTGGTGGAGAGACCCAGTACTTC. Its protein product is CASSQPGIGGETQYF.

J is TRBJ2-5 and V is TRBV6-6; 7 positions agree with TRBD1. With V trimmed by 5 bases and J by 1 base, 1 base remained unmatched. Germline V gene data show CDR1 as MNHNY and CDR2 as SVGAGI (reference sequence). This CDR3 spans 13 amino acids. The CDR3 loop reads CASSRDSQETQYF. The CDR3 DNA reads TGTGCCAGCAGTCGGGACAGCCAAGAGACCCAGTACTTC.

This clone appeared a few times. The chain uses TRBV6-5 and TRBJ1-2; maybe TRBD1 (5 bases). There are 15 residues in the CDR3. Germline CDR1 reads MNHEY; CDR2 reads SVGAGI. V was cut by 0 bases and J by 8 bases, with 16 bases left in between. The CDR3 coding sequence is TGTGCCAGCAGTTACTCGAGTTCCCAGGGTATGGGCTACACCTTC. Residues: CASSYSSSQGMGYTF.

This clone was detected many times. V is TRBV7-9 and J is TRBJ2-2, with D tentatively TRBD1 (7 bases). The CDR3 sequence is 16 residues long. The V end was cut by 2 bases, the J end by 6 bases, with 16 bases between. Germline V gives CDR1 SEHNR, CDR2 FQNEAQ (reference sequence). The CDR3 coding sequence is TGTGCCAGCAGCTTACTTCCGACAGGGAGGTCCGGGGAGCTGTTTTTT. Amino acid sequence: CASSLLPTGRSGELFF.

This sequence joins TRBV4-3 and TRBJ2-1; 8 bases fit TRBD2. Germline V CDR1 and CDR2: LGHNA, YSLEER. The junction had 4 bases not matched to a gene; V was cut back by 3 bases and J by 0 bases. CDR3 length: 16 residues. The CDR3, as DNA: TGCGCCAGCAGCCATTCCCGGGGGGGCTCCTACAATGAGCAGTTCTTC. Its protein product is CASSHSRGGSYNEQFF.

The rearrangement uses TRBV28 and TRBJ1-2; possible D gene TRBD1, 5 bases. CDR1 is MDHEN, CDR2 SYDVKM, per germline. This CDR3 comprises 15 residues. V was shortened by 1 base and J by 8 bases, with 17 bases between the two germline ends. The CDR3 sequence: CASSLSTSREGGYTF. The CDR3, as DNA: TGTGCCAGCAGTTTATCAACTTCCCGGGAGGGGGGCTACACCTTC.

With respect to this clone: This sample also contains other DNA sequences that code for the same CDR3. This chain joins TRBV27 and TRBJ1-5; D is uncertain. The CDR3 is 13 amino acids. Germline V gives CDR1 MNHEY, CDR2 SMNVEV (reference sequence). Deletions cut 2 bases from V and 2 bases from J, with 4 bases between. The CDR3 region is CASSLARNQPQHF. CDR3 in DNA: TGTGCCAGCAGTTTAGCGCGCAATCAGCCCCAGCATTTT.

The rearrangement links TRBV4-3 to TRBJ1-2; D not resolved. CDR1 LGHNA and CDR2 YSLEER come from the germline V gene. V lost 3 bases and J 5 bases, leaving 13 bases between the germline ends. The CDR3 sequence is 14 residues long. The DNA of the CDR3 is TGCGCCAGCAGCCACCTACCTGAGAGTTATGGCTACACCTTC. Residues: CASSHLPESYGYTF.

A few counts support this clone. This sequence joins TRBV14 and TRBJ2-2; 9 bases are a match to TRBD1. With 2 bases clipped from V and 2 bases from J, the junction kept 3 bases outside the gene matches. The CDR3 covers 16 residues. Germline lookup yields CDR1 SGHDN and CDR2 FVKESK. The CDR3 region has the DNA TGTGCCAGCAGCCAATACAGGGGGCCTAACACCGGGGAGCTGTTTTTT. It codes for CASSQYRGPNTGELFF.

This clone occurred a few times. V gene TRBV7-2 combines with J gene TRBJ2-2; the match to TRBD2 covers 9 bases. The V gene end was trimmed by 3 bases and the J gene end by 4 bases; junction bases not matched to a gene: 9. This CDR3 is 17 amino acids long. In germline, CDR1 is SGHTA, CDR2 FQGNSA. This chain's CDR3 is CASSFAWGAGGTGELFF. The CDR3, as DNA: TGTGCCAGCAGCTTCGCCTGGGGAGCGGGGGGCACCGGGGAGCTGTTTTTT.

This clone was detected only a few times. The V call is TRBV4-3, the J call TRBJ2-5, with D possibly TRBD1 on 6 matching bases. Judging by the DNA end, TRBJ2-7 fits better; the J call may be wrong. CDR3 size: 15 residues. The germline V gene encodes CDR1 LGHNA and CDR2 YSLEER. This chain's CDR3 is CASSQESGQLYEQYF. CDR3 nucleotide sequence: TGCGCCAGCAGCCAAGAATCAGGACAGCTCTACGAGCAGTACTTC.

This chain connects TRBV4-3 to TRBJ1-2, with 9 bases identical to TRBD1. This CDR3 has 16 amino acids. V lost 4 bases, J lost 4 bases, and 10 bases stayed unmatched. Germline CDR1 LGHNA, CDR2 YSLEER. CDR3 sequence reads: CASSPRGQGLAYGYTF. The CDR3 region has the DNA TGCGCCAGCAGCCCGCGAGGACAGGGGCTGGCCTATGGCTACACCTTC.

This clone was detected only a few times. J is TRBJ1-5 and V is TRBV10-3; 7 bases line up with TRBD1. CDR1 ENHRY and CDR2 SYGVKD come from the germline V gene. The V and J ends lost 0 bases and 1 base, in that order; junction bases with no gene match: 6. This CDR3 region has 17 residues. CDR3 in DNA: TGTGCCATCAGTGAGTCGAAGGGGGCAACGAGCAATCAGCCCCAGCATTTT. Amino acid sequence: CAISESKGATSNQPQHF.

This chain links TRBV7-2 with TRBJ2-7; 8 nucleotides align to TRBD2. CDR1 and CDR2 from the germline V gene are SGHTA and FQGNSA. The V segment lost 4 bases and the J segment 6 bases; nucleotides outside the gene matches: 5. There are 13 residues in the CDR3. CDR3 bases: TGTGCCAGCAGCTCCAGGACTAGCCTCGAGCAGTACTTC. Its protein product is CASSSRTSLEQYF.

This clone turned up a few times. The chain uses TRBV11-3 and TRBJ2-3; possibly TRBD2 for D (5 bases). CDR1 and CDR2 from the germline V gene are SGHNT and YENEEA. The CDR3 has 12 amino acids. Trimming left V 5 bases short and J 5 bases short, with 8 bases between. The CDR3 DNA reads TGTGCCAGCAGCCCAGAGGGAGATACGCAGTATTTT. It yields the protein CASSPEGDTQYF.

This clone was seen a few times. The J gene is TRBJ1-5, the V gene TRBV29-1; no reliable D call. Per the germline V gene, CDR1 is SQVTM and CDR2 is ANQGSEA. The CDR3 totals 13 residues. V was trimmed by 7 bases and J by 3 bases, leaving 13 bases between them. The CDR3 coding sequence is TGCAGCGCAGCGGAGAATAACAATCAGCCCCAGCATTTT. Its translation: CSAAENNNQPQHF.

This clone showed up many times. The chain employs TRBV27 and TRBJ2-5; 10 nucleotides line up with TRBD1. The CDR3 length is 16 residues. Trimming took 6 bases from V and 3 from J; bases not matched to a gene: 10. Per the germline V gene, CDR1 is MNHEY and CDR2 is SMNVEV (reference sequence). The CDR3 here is CASSLLSGTGEETQYF. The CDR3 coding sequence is TGTGCCAGCAGCCTTCTATCCGGGACAGGGGAAGAGACCCAGTACTTC.

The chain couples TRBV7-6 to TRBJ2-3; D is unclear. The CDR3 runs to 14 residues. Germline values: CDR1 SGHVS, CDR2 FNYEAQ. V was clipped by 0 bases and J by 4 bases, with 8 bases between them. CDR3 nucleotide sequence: TGTGCCAGCAGCTTAGCGTCTGTATCAGATACGCAGTATTTT. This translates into CASSLASVSDTQYF. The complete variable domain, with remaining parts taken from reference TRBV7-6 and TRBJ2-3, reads GAGVSQSPRYKVTKRGQDVALRCDPISGHVSLYWYRQALGQGPEFLTYFNYEAQQDKSGLPNDRFSAERPEGSISTLTIQRTEQRDSAMYRCASSLASVSDTQYFGPGTRLTVL.

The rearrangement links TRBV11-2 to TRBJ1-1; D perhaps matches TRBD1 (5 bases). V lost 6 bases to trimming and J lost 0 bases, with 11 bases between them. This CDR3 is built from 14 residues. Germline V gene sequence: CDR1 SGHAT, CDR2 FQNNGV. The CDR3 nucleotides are TGTGCCAGCAGTGACAGAAAGTTGAACACTGAAGCTTTCTTT. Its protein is CASSDRKLNTEAFF.